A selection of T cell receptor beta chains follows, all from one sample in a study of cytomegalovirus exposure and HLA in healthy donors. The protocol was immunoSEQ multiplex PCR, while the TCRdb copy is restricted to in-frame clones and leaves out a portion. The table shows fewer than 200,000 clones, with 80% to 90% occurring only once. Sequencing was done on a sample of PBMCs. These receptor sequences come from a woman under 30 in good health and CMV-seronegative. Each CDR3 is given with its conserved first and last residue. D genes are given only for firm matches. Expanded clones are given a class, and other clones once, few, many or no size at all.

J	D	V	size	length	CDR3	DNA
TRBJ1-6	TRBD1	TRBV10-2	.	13	CASTDRAYSPLHF	TGCGCCAGCACGGACAGGGCGTATTCACCCCTCCACTTT
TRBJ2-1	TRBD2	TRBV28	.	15	CASSLRAGVYNEQFF	TGTGCCAGCAGTTTAAGGGCGGGGGTATACAATGAGCAGTTCTTC
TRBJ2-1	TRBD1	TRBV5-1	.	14	CASSLGQGYNEQFF	TGCGCCAGCAGCTTGGGACAGGGCTACAATGAGCAGTTCTTC
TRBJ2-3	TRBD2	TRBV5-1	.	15	CASTPGLAGTDTQYF	TGCGCCAGCACCCCGGGACTAGCGGGCACAGATACGCAGTATTTT
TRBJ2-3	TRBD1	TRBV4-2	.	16	CASSQGGRQGRDTQYF	TGTGCCAGCAGCCAAGGTGGGCGACAGGGGCGAGATACGCAGTATTTT
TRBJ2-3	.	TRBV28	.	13	CASSLQDTDTQYF	TGTGCCAGCAGTTTACAGGACACAGATACGCAGTATTTT
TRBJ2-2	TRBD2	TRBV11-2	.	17	CASIQGKREINTGELFF	TGTGCCAGCATCCAAGGGAAGCGGGAGATAAACACCGGGGAGCTGTTTTTT
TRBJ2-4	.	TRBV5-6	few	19	CASSTRPIGTLLAKNIQYF	TGTGCCAGCAGCACGCGCCCTATAGGGACATTATTAGCCAAAAACATTCAGTACTTC
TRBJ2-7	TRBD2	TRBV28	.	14	CASTLGLAVYEQYF	TGTGCCAGCACCCTGGGACTAGCGGTCTACGAGCAGTACTTC
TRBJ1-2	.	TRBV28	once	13	CASSYGQGSGYTF	TGTGCCAGCAGTTATGGGCAGGGTAGTGGCTACACCTTC
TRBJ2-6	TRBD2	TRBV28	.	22	CASSYLSWEGPTLNSGANVLTF	TGTGCCAGCAGTTATCTATCATGGGAGGGGCCCACCCTCAACTCTGGGGCCAACGTCCTGACTTTC
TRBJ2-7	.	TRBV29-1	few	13	CSVGIDRIHEQYF	TGCAGCGTGGGGATCGACAGGATCCACGAGCAGTACTTC
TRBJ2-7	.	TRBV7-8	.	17	CASSLVISWDLAYEQYF	TGTGCCAGCAGCTTAGTCATTAGTTGGGACTTAGCCTACGAGCAGTACTTC
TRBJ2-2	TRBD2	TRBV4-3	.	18	CASSQVATSHTNTGELFF	TGCGCCAGCAGCCAAGTGGCGACTAGCCACACTAACACCGGGGAGCTGTTTTTT
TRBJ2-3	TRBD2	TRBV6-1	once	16	CASSEASSGRADTQYF	TGTGCCAGCAGTGAAGCGAGTAGCGGGAGGGCAGATACGCAGTATTTT
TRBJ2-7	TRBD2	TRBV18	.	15	CASSSNSGRAYEQYF	TGTGCCAGCTCATCCAATAGCGGGAGGGCCTACGAGCAGTACTTC
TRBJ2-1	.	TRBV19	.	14	CASIGDRLQNEQFF	TGTGCCAGTATAGGGGATAGGCTACAGAATGAGCAGTTCTTC
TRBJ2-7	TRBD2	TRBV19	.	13	CASSLTSVYEQYF	TGTGCCAGTAGTCTGACTAGCGTCTACGAGCAGTACTTC
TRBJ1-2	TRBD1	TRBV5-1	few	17	CASSLGLLTGANYGYTF	TGCGCCAGCAGCTTGGGCCTCTTGACAGGGGCAAACTATGGCTACACCTTC
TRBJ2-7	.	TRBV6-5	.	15	CASSYSFLAPYEQYF	TGTGCCAGCAGTTACTCGTTCTTAGCACCCTACGAGCAGTACTTC
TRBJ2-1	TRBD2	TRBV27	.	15	CASRLAGGLYNEQFF	TGTGCCAGCAGACTAGCGGGGGGGCTTTACAATGAGCAGTTCTTC
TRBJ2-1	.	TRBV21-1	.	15	CASSKGGQGINEQFF	TGTGCCAGCAGCAAAGGGGGACAGGGCATAAATGAGCAGTTCTTC
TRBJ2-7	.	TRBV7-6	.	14	CASSLSVLSYEQYF	TGTGCCAGCAGCTTAAGCGTGCTCTCCTACGAGCAGTACTTC
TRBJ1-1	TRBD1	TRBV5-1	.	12	CASSVGQGQAFF	TGCGCCAGCAGCGTGGGACAGGGACAAGCTTTCTTT
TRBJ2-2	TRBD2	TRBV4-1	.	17	CASSPALTSADTGELFF	TGCGCCAGCAGCCCGGCCTTGACTAGCGCTGACACCGGGGAGCTGTTTTTT
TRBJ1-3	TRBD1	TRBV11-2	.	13	CATSSGGGNTIYF	TGTGCCACCTCCTCAGGGGGTGGAAACACCATATATTTT
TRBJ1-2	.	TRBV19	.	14	CASRPAPGGQGYTF	TGTGCCAGTAGACCCGCCCCGGGGGGGCAGGGCTACACCTTC
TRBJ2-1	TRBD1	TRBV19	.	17	CASTTYQRDRRYNEQFF	TGTGCCAGTACTACCTACCAACGGGACAGGAGGTACAATGAGCAGTTCTTC
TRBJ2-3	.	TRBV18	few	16	CASSPRRQADTDTQYF	TGTGCCAGCTCACCACGTAGACAGGCGGACACAGATACGCAGTATTTT
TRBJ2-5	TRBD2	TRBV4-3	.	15	CASSQASGSFETQYF	TGCGCCAGCAGCCAAGCTAGCGGGAGTTTCGAGACCCAGTACTTC
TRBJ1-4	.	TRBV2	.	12	CASSDGTEKLFF	TGTGCCAGCAGTGATGGCACCGAAAAACTGTTTTTT
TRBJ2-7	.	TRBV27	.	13	CASSLFSGNQQYF	TGTGCCAGCAGTTTATTTAGCGGCAATCAGCAGTACTTC
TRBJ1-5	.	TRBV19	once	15	CARQQTGLGNQPQHF	TGTGCCAGACAGCAGACAGGCTTGGGCAATCAGCCCCAGCATTTT
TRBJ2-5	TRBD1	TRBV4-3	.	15	CASSRTVDRVETQYF	TGCGCCAGCAGCCGGACAGTGGACAGGGTGGAGACCCAGTACTTC
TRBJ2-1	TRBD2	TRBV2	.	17	CASMLNSGGGGYNEQFF	TGTGCCAGCATGTTGAATAGCGGAGGCGGGGGCTACAATGAGCAGTTCTTC
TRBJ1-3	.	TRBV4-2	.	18	CASSQGRAGPGGGNTIYF	TGTGCCAGCAGCCAAGGAAGAGCGGGCCCAGGAGGAGGAAACACCATATATTTT
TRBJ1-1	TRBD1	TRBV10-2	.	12	CATGQGNTEAFF	TGCGCCACCGGACAGGGAAACACTGAAGCTTTCTTT
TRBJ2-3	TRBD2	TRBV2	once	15	CASSALAVSTDTQYF	TGTGCCAGCAGTGCCCTAGCGGTTAGCACAGATACGCAGTATTTT
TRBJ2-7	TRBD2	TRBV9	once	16	CASSVVPSGSLYEQYF	TGTGCCAGCAGCGTAGTTCCTAGCGGGAGCCTTTACGAGCAGTACTTC
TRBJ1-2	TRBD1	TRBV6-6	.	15	CASSYSGGRVIGYTF	TGTGCCAGCAGTTACTCAGGGGGCAGGGTTATTGGCTACACCTTC
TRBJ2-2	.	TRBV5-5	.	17	CASTPPGSGTNTGELFF	TGTGCCAGCACCCCGCCAGGTTCTGGCACGAACACCGGGGAGCTGTTTTTT
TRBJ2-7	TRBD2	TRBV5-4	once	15	CASSPGLTSSYEQYF	TGTGCCAGCAGCCCGGGACTAACGAGCTCCTACGAGCAGTACTTC
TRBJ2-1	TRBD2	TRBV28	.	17	CASSLWSSGSKDNEQFF	TGTGCCAGCAGTTTATGGTCCAGCGGGAGCAAGGACAATGAGCAGTTCTTC
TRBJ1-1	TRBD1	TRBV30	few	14	CAWNEGQVNTEAFF	TGTGCCTGGAATGAGGGACAGGTGAACACTGAAGCTTTCTTT
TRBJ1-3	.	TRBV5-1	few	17	CASSLALGSSEGNTIYF	TGCGCCAGCAGCTTGGCTCTCGGGAGCTCTGAAGGAAACACCATATATTTT
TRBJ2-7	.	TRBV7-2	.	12	CASSSSSYEQYF	TGTGCCAGCAGCTCTAGTAGCTACGAGCAGTACTTC
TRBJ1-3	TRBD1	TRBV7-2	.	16	CASSLDRGSSGNTIYF	TGTGCCAGCAGCTTGGACAGGGGAAGCTCTGGAAACACCATATATTTT
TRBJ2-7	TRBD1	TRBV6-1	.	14	CASSVPDRSLEQYF	TGTGCCAGCAGTGTTCCGGACAGGTCACTCGAGCAGTACTTC
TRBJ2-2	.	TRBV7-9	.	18	CASSLGGFRGMKTGELFF	TGTGCCAGCAGCTTAGGGGGGTTCCGCGGGATGAAAACCGGGGAGCTGTTTTTT
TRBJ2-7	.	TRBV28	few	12	CASSFSASEQYF	TGTGCCAGCAGTTTTAGCGCGTCCGAGCAGTACTTC
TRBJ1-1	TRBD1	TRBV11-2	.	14	CASSENTGGRWAFF	TGTGCCAGCAGCGAGAATACAGGGGGCCGGTGGGCTTTCTTT
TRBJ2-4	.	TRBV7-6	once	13	CASSLAFSNPQYF	TGTGCCAGCAGCTTAGCTTTCTCTAACCCTCAGTACTTC